This TCR beta chain is from a study of T cell repertoires in cytomegalovirus infection. Background on the study: HLA-B-restricted CMV epitopes that are well studied were used alongside recently identified HLA-C-restricted ones.

Concerning this clonotype: What it binds is unknown.

The CDR3 contains 11 residues. V was cut by 8 bases and J by 3 bases, with 8 bases left in between. TCRdb used MiXCR to reprocess the reads, holding one entry per CDR3 protein. The profile shows approximately 470,000 distinct CDR3 sequences, about 39% of them singletons. The rearrangement uses TRBV12-3 or TRBV12-4 and TRBJ2-7; the D call may be TRBD1 or TRBD2 (5 bases each). The input for sequencing was cultured PBMCs, taken from culture after CMV antigen stimulation. This sequence originates from a human donor in good health (CMV status not recorded). Some clones in this sample may be carry-over from other donors' samples. The CDR3 DNA follows: TGTGCCAGCCGTGGGGGCTACGAGCAGTACTTC. Its translation is CASRGGYEQYF.